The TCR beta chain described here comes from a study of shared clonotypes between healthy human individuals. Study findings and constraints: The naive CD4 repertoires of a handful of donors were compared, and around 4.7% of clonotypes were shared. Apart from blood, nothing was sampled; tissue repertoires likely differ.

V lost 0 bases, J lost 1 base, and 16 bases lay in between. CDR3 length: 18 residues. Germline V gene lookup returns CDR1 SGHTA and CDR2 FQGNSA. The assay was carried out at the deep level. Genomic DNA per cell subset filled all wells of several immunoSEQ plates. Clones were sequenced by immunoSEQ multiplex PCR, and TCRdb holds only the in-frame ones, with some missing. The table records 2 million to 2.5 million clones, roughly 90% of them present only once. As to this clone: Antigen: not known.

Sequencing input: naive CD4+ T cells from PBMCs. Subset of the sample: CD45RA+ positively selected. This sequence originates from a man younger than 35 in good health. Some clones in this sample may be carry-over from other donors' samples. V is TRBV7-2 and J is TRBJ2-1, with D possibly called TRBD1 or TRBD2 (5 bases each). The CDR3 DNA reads TGTGCCAGCAGCTTAGCACTCGCCGGGGCCGCATCCTACAATGAGCAGTTCTTC. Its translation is CASSLALAGAASYNEQFF.